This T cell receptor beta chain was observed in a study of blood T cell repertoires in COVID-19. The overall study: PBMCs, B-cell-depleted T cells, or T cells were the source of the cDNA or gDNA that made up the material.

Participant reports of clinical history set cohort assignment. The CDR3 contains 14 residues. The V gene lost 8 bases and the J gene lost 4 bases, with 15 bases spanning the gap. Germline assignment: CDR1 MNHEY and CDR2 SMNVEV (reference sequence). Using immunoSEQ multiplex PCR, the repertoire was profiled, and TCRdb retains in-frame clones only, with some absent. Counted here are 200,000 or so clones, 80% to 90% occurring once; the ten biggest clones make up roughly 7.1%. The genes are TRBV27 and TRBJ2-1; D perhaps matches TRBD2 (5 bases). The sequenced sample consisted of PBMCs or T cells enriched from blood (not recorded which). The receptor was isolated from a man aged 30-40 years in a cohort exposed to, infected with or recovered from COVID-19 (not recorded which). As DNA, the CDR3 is TGTGCCAGCTCCTCGGCTAGCAGATACAATGAGCAGTTCTTC. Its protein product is CASSSASRYNEQFF.